What follows are 19 T cell receptor beta chains derived from one specimen sequenced in a study of cytomegalovirus exposure and HLA in healthy donors (TCRdb year 2017). Library method: the immunoSEQ multiplex PCR assay. For the multiplex PCR, a mixture combining 60 forward primers for TCR Vbeta segments and 13 reverse primers for TCR Jbeta segments was used. TCRdb limited this immuneACCESS table to in-frame rearrangements with V and J called. A share of clones is missing; checked studies link under half to unresolved V genes, and the rest is unexplained. This sample has roughly 66,000 clones in its table, and more than 75% of those were observed once. 7.5% to 9% of the sample goes to the ten largest clones. Sequencing used PBMCs. The receptors here all came from a man younger than 35 in good health and CMV-seropositive.

The gene calls are TRBV2 and TRBJ2-5; the match to TRBD2 covers 13 bases. V gave up 4 bases and J gave up 2 bases; unmatched junction bases: 4. The germline V gene encodes CDR1 SNHLY and CDR2 FYNNEI. CDR3 size: 16 residues. This chain's CDR3 is CASSGGLAGAQETQYF. The CDR3 nucleotides are TGTGCCAGCAGTGGCGGACTAGCGGGAGCTCAAGAGACCCAGTACTTC.

V usage is TRBV9 and J usage is TRBJ2-5; possible D gene TRBD2, 5 bases. Germline V gene data show CDR1 as SGDLS and CDR2 as YYNGEE. The CDR3 length is 15 residues. With 0 bases removed from V and 4 bases from J, the gap between germline ends came to 13 bases. This CDR3 is CASSVADYWGETQYF. DNA for the CDR3: TGTGCCAGCAGCGTAGCCGACTATTGGGGAGAGACCCAGTACTTC.

The DNA of the CDR3 is TGCGCCAGCAGCCTGGACCTAAGCTCTGGAAACACCATATATTTT. Translated, it gives CASSLDLSSGNTIYF. This rearrangement joins TRBV5-1 to TRBJ1-3, with D unresolved. The CDR3 is 15 residues long. The ends were cut back, 4 bases at V and 0 bases at J, with 11 bases in the middle. Germline CDR1 reads SGHRS; CDR2 reads YFSETQ.

Of note for this clone: A far larger clone is only one base removed, so a read error is likely. V is TRBV6-9 and J is TRBJ1-5, with 8 nucleotides matching TRBD1. The V segment lost 6 bases and the J segment 2 bases; nucleotides outside the gene matches: 0. The CDR3 consists of 13 residues. Germline CDR1 is MNHGY and CDR2 is SVAAGI. CDR3 protein: CASRDRGNQPQHF. The CDR3 region has the DNA TGTGCCAGCAGGGACAGGGGCAATCAGCCCCAGCATTTT.

V and J are TRBV10-3 and TRBJ1-2; tentative D call: TRBD1 (5 bases). Germline CDR1 is ENHRY and CDR2 is SYGVKD. The CDR3 contains 14 residues. The V end was cut by 6 bases, the J end by 6 bases, with 17 bases between. The CDR3 DNA sequence: TGTGCCATCAGGGCGTCGGACATTCCCCATGGCTACACCTTC. Protein sequence: CAIRASDIPHGYTF.

The genes are TRBV6-4 and TRBJ2-5; unclear D gene. V shed 3 bases and J shed 1 base, with 6 bases lying between them. CDR1 is MRHNA, CDR2 SNTAGT, per germline. The CDR3 has 13 residues. The chain's CDR3 is CASSENSQETQYF. The CDR3 DNA is TGTGCCAGCAGTGAAAACAGCCAAGAGACCCAGTACTTC.

For this clone: One end of the junction does not line up with germline, which may come from a read error. The genes are TRBV25-1 and TRBJ1-2, with D perhaps matching TRBD1 (6 bases). The CDR3 extends over 18 amino acids. Germline V gives CDR1 MGHDK, CDR2 SYGVNS. DNA of the CDR3: TGTGCCAGCTCCGCCAGAAAGGACAGTGCCTCCGTCAACTACGGCTACACCTTC. This codes for CASSARKDSASVNYGYTF.

In this sample, this clone turned up a few times. This chain connects TRBV30 to TRBJ1-2, with TRBD1 as a possible D gene (5 bases). The length of the CDR3 is 15 residues. The germline V gene has CDR1 GTSNPN and CDR2 SVGIG (reference sequence). The V and J ends lost 3 bases and 1 base respectively, with 15 bases between them. The CDR3 DNA reads TGTGCCTGGAGGCCAGGACATAGCAATAACTATGGCTACACCTTC. Protein sequence: CAWRPGHSNNYGYTF.

This clone was found a few times. At one of its ends the junction is not consistent with the germline gene, which may arise from a read error. V gene TRBV5-4 combines with J gene TRBJ1-6; D possibly corresponds to TRBD1 (6 bases). This CDR3 is 14 amino acids long. The germline V gene encodes CDR1 SGHNT and CDR2 YYREEE (reference sequence). DNA of the CDR3: TGTGCCAGCAGCTTACAGGGTTCAAATTCGCCCCTCCACTTT. Translated, it gives CASSLQGSNSPLHF.

V usage is TRBV7-9 and J usage is TRBJ2-1; D is unclear. The CDR3 loop spans 13 amino acids. Per the germline V gene, CDR1 is SEHNR and CDR2 is FQNEAQ (reference sequence). Trimming stripped 1 base from V and 5 bases from J, with 6 bases between. CDR3 region: CASSLVTDNEQFF. CDR3 DNA sequence: TGTGCCAGCAGCTTAGTCACAGACAATGAGCAGTTCTTC.

This chain's CDR3 is CASSSTRAGSYEQYF. The DNA of the CDR3 is TGTGCCAGCAGTTCTACTCGCGCTGGCTCCTACGAGCAGTACTTC. V gene TRBV6-5 combines with J gene TRBJ2-7; no definite D call. The germline V gene has CDR1 MNHEY and CDR2 SVGAGI. Trimming stripped 4 bases from V and 0 bases from J, with 13 bases between. The CDR3 is made up of 15 amino acids.

The V gene is TRBV19, the J gene TRBJ1-5; D unresolved. Per germline, CDR1 LNHDA and CDR2 SQIVND (reference sequence). CDR3 length: 16 amino acids. Trimming took off 10 bases at V and 3 bases at J, with 22 bases between the two ends. In nucleotides, the CDR3 is TGTGCCACTCGGACTTTATCTGTCTCGCACAATCAGCCCCAGCATTTT. Encoded protein: CATRTLSVSHNQPQHF.

The genes are TRBV6-1 and TRBJ1-1; D remains ambiguous. Trimming pared 7 bases from V and 4 bases from J, leaving 19 bases between. Germline loops: CDR1 MNHNS, CDR2 SASEGT. The CDR3 has 15 amino acids. This CDR3 is CASTQPRDLVTEAFF. CDR3 nucleotide sequence: TGTGCCAGCACTCAGCCCCGCGATCTAGTCACTGAAGCTTTCTTT.

The CDR3 loop reads CAGTGDGETQYF. CDR3 DNA: TGTGCCGGAACAGGGGACGGAGAGACCCAGTACTTC. The V gene is TRBV7-8, the J gene TRBJ2-5; 7 bases fit TRBD1. Germline assignment: CDR1 SGHVS and CDR2 FQNEAQ. Trimming removed 11 bases from V and 4 bases from J; junction bases left unmatched: 7. The length of the CDR3 is 12 residues.

The V gene is TRBV5-4, the J gene TRBJ1-1, with 10 bases aligning to TRBD1. Germline CDR1 SGHNT, CDR2 YYREEE (reference sequence). Trimming removed 3 bases from V and 12 bases from J; junction bases left unmatched: 2. The CDR3 covers 11 residues. The CDR3 reads CASSSGQGTFF. In nucleotides, the CDR3 is TGTGCCAGCAGCTCGGGACAGGGGACTTTCTTT.

V usage is TRBV7-9 and J usage is TRBJ1-5; 9 bases match TRBD1. Trimming cost V 5 bases and J 3 bases; bases outside gene matches: 5. CDR1 SEHNR and CDR2 FQNEAQ come from the germline V gene (reference sequence). This CDR3 has 15 amino acids. Written as DNA, the CDR3 is TGTGCCAGCAGCGGGACAGGGACCCCCAATCAGCCCCAGCATTTT. This gives the protein CASSGTGTPNQPQHF.

The chain employs TRBV2 and TRBJ2-5, with D possibly matching TRBD2 (6 bases). The CDR3 covers 16 residues. V shed 6 bases and J shed 2 bases, with 19 bases lying between them. CDR1 is SNHLY, CDR2 FYNNEI, per germline. The CDR3 DNA follows: TGTGCCAGCAGAACCCCTTGGGAGGAGATTCAAGAGACCCAGTACTTC. Translated, it gives CASRTPWEEIQETQYF.

The chain employs TRBV7-2 and TRBJ2-5; 13 nucleotides align to TRBD2. The V gene's germline CDR1 is SGHTA and CDR2 FQGNSA. V lost 0 bases and J lost 3; bases outside the gene matches: 4. There are 17 residues in the CDR3. The CDR3 DNA sequence: TGTGCCAGCAGCTTAGCCTTTGGACTAGCGGGGGAAGAGACCCAGTACTTC. Protein: CASSLAFGLAGEETQYF.

This clone showed up just once. The rearrangement links TRBV18 to TRBJ2-7; TRBD2 might be the D (6 bases). Trimming left V 0 bases short and J 0 bases short, with 6 bases between. From germline, CDR1 is KGHSH and CDR2 LQKENI. The CDR3 extends over 14 amino acids. The CDR3 DNA reads TGTGCCAGCTCACCACCCGGGGGCTCCTACGAGCAGTACTTC. It codes for CASSPPGGSYEQYF.